Below, one T cell receptor beta chain is given with its context. Sequencing was performed with immunoSEQ multiplex PCR; in TCRdb, only in-frame clones are kept and a portion is missing. Of about a million clones in the sample, 60% to 85% were seen once. The entry originates in a study of shared clonotypes between healthy human individuals. Germline assignment: CDR1 SGHTA and CDR2 FQGNSA. The CDR3 extends over 14 amino acids. Trimming took off 2 bases at V and 12 bases at J, with 20 bases between the two ends. Sequencing was done on a sample of memory CD4+ T cells from PBMCs. The subset was: CD45RA-negative fraction. The chain joins TRBV7-2 to TRBJ2-7, with D perhaps matching TRBD1 or TRBD2 (6 bases each). This sequence was found in a young man in good health. Some clones in this sample may be carry-over from other donors' samples. CDR3 in DNA: TGTGCCAGCAGCTTAAGAACAGGGAGGACAGCATGGTACTTC. Translating gives CASSLRTGRTAWYF. Together with reference TRBV7-2 and TRBJ2-7, the CDR3 gives the full variable domain: GAGVSQSPSNKVTEKGKDVELRCDPISGHTALYWYRQSLGQGLEFLIYFQGNSAPDKSGLPSDRFSAERTGGSVSTLTIQRTQQEDSAVYLCASSLRTGRTAWYFGPGTRLTVT.